These 28 T cell receptor beta chains were sequenced from one sample in a study of control samples from healthy donors and cancer patients. Libraries were prepared by immunoSEQ multiplex PCR; TCRdb keeps only in-frame clonotypes and omits some of them. The table records 90,000 to 100,000 clones, 90% of them present only once. The sample consisted of blood. The source of these receptors is a woman between 18 and 29 years old in good health.

The chain is built from TRBV6-6 and TRBJ1-2; D is uncertain. The CDR3 is made up of 11 amino acids. The V gene's germline CDR1 is MNHNY and CDR2 SVGAGI (reference sequence). The V end lost 5 bases, the J end lost 7 bases, and 8 bases lay between the germline ends. The CDR3 DNA reads TGTGCCAGCAGTCCGGAAGGTGGCTACACCTTC. It codes for CASSPEGGYTF.

The chain couples TRBV3-1 (or the pseudogene TRBV3-2) to TRBJ1-1; D is perhaps TRBD1 (5 bases). Germline V gives CDR1 LGHDT, CDR2 YNNKEL (reference sequence). The CDR3 consists of 13 residues. V dropped 4 bases and J dropped 1 base, with 7 bases sitting between them. The CDR3 DNA follows: TGTGCCAGCAGCCGCGACAGGAACACTGAAGCTTTCTTT. Translation gives CASSRDRNTEAFF.

V usage is TRBV7-2 and J usage is TRBJ2-5; 11 bases fit TRBD2. J lost 4 bases, V lost 1 base, and 2 bases had no gene match. The germline gives CDR1 SGHTA, CDR2 FQGNSA. The CDR3 totals 15 residues. The CDR3 region is CASSLVAGGLETQYF. For the CDR3, the DNA is TGTGCCAGCAGCTTAGTAGCGGGGGGGCTAGAGACCCAGTACTTC.

J is TRBJ1-5 and V is TRBV27, with 10 bases matching TRBD1. Losses at the gene ends were 3 bases for V and 2 bases for J; bases not matched to a gene: 1. The CDR3 length is 15 residues. CDR1 is MNHEY, CDR2 SMNVEV, per germline (reference sequence). The CDR3 DNA reads as TGTGCCAGCAGTTTGGGGACAGGGGGCAATCAGCCCCAGCATTTT. Amino acid sequence: CASSLGTGGNQPQHF.

The chain employs TRBV5-4 and TRBJ2-1; 15 nucleotides agree with TRBD2. Germline CDR1 and CDR2: SGHNT and YYREEE (reference sequence). V dropped 4 bases and J dropped 9; count of bases not matched to a gene: 8. CDR3 size: 16 residues. CDR3 sequence reads: CASSAGLAGGSSEQFF. As DNA, the CDR3 is TGTGCCAGCAGCGCGGGACTAGCGGGGGGATCAAGTGAGCAGTTCTTC.

This sequence joins TRBV5-1 and TRBJ1-5; no reliable D call. Germline CDR1 and CDR2: SGHRS and YFSETQ. The V end lost 4 bases, the J end lost 0 bases, and 14 bases lay between the germline ends. This CDR3 is 16 amino acids long. CDR3 DNA sequence: TGCGCCAGCAGCCCGGACGGTCACTCTAGCAATCAGCCCCAGCATTTT. Protein: CASSPDGHSSNQPQHF.

This clone was observed once. The J gene is TRBJ1-1, the V gene TRBV10-2; D unclear. Germline V gene lookup returns CDR1 WSHSY and CDR2 SAAADI. Deletions cut 10 bases from V and 5 bases from J, with 20 bases between. The CDR3 contains 14 residues. CDR3 in DNA: TGCGCCACCCTACTAGTCGGGGAGGTGACTGAAGCTTTCTTT. This translates into CATLLVGEVTEAFF.

The chain links TRBV28 to TRBJ1-6; 7 bases are a match to TRBD1. Losses at the gene ends were 4 bases for V and 5 bases for J; bases not matched to a gene: 11. CDR3 size: 17 residues. The germline V gene has CDR1 MDHEN and CDR2 SYDVKM. The CDR3 bases are TGTGCCAGCAGTTCATCCCGCGCACAGGGGAATAATTCACCCCTCCACTTT. This encodes CASSSSRAQGNNSPLHF.

The chain has TRBV18 and TRBJ2-2, with 11 bases fitting TRBD1. The CDR3 has 15 amino acids. With V trimmed by 3 bases and J by 6 bases, 3 bases remained unmatched. Per germline, CDR1 KGHSH and CDR2 LQKENI. CDR3 sequence reads: CASSPRTGGSGELFF. For the CDR3, the DNA is TGTGCCAGCTCACCGCGGACAGGGGGCTCCGGGGAGCTGTTTTTT. Full variable domain (outside the CDR3, taken from reference TRBV18 and TRBJ2-2): NAGVMQNPRHLVRRRGQEARLRCSPMKGHSHVYWYRQLPEEGLKFMVYLQKENIIDESGMPKERFSAEFPKEGPSILRIQQVVRGDSAAYFCASSPRTGGSGELFFGEGSRLTVL.

This chain joins TRBV7-9 and TRBJ2-7, with TRBD1 identical over 11 bases. The trim removed 8 bases at V and 4 bases at J, leaving 1 base unmatched. Germline V lookup: CDR1 SEHNR, CDR2 FQNEAQ (reference sequence). The CDR3 extends over 12 amino acids. The CDR3 here is CASGQGAYEQYF. In DNA form, the CDR3 reads TGTGCCAGCGGACAGGGGGCTTACGAGCAGTACTTC.

The rearrangement links TRBV5-1 to TRBJ1-1; TRBD1 is a possible D gene (5 bases). Germline loops: CDR1 SGHRS, CDR2 YFSETQ. The CDR3 runs to 15 residues. V gave up 5 bases and J gave up 1 base, with 15 bases separating them. The CDR3 is CASRGKEDTNTEAFF. In DNA, the CDR3 is TGCGCCAGCAGAGGAAAGGAGGACACGAACACTGAAGCTTTCTTT.

The chain joins TRBV18 to TRBJ1-6; TRBD1 matches at 8 bases. CDR3 length: 16 amino acids. J lost 8 bases, V lost 0 bases, and 6 bases had no gene match. Germline V gene sequence: CDR1 KGHSH, CDR2 LQKENI. The CDR3 coding sequence is TGTGCCAGCTCACCACCGGAGGGGACAGGTCATTCACCCCTCCACTTT. Translated: CASSPPEGTGHSPLHF.

This chain links TRBV6-6 with TRBJ2-7; 8 bases are a match to TRBD2. This CDR3 spans 15 amino acids. Germline values: CDR1 MNHNY, CDR2 SVGAGI (reference sequence). V was pared by 2 bases and J by 4 bases, with 7 bases of the junction left unmatched. CDR3 sequence reads: CASSYASGGTYEQYF. The CDR3, as DNA: TGTGCCAGCAGTTACGCGTCGGGGGGGACTTACGAGCAGTACTTC.

The chain is built from TRBV12-3 or TRBV12-4 and TRBJ1-4; possibly TRBD1 for D (5 bases). Trimming took 6 bases from V and 11 from J, leaving 10 bases between them. The CDR3 sequence is 11 residues long. The CDR3 loop reads CASSGAAKLFF. The CDR3 DNA reads TGTGCCAGCAGCGGGGCGGCTAAACTGTTTTTT.

J is TRBJ1-3 and V is TRBV6-6; weak D call: TRBD1 (5 bases). The CDR3 extends over 14 amino acids. Germline loops: CDR1 MNHNY, CDR2 SVGAGI (reference sequence). V was pared by 10 bases and J by 4 bases, with 17 bases between. The CDR3 sequence: CATRQGARGNTIYF. In nucleotides, the CDR3 is TGTGCCACCCGCCAAGGGGCTAGGGGAAACACCATATATTTT.

The sample holds one count of this clone. The chain joins TRBV7-2 to TRBJ1-1; 7 nucleotides match TRBD1. CDR3 size: 14 residues. V was clipped by 3 bases and J by 0 bases; unmatched bases: 1. From germline, CDR1 is SGHTA and CDR2 FQGNSA. This chain's CDR3 is CASSLGQMNTEAFF. The CDR3 DNA reads TGTGCCAGCAGCTTGGGACAGATGAACACTGAAGCTTTCTTT.

The J gene is TRBJ2-5, the V gene TRBV5-6; D ambiguous. CDR3 length: 14 residues. Per the germline V gene, CDR1 is SGHDT and CDR2 is YYEEEE. Trimming removed 3 bases from V and 5 bases from J, with 14 bases in between. As DNA, the CDR3 is TGTGCCAGCAGCTCAGCGTTGGGCGTGGAGACCCAGTACTTC. Its protein product is CASSSALGVETQYF.

This clone appeared a few times. This chain uses TRBV9 with TRBJ1-5, with a tentative D call TRBD1 (5 bases). The CDR3 runs 19 residues. V was shortened by 0 bases and J by 2 bases, with 21 bases between the two germline ends. Germline V gene data show CDR1 as SGDLS and CDR2 as YYNGEE. The CDR3 sequence is CASSVVRRIGSGGNQPQHF. CDR3 bases: TGTGCCAGCAGCGTAGTCAGGAGGATTGGGTCGGGGGGCAATCAGCCCCAGCATTTT.

This clone turned up a few times. This chain links TRBV5-8 with TRBJ1-1; no clear D gene. Germline V gene data show CDR1 as SGHTS and CDR2 as YDEGEE. Between the trimmed V and J ends, which lost 2 bases and 6 bases, there was a span of 14 bases. This CDR3 region has 14 residues. The CDR3 sequence is CASSLGGAGAEAFF. The DNA for the CDR3 is TGTGCCAGCAGCTTAGGTGGCGCCGGTGCTGAAGCTTTCTTT.

This chain connects TRBV4-1 to TRBJ1-1; maybe TRBD1 (5 bases). CDR3 size: 17 residues. The germline V gene encodes CDR1 MGHRA and CDR2 YSYEKL. The germline V and J ends were trimmed by 1 base and 1 base, with 16 bases remaining between them. CDR3: CASSQGGANSGNTEAFF. The DNA of the CDR3 is TGCGCCAGCAGCCAAGGAGGGGCCAACTCCGGGAACACTGAAGCTTTCTTT.

V gene TRBV12-5 combines with J gene TRBJ2-2, with D uncertain. Trimming stripped 0 bases from V and 2 bases from J, with 13 bases between. Germline lookup yields CDR1 LGHNT and CDR2 FRNRAP. The CDR3 loop spans 17 amino acids. The CDR3: CASGLVLHPRNTGELFF. CDR3 nucleotides: TGTGCTAGTGGTTTGGTACTACATCCACGTAACACCGGGGAGCTGTTTTTT.

The V gene is TRBV4-2, the J gene TRBJ1-2, with D uncertain. The CDR3 is made up of 15 amino acids. V lost 0 bases and J lost 6, with 14 bases in between. From germline, CDR1 is LGHNA and CDR2 YNFKEQ. This CDR3 reads CASSQEKVGMDGYTF. The DNA for the CDR3 is TGTGCCAGCAGCCAAGAAAAGGTAGGGATGGATGGCTACACCTTC.

This clone was seen just once. This rearrangement joins TRBV5-1 to TRBJ1-1; D not resolved. The CDR3 contains 14 residues. CDR1 and CDR2 from the germline V gene are SGHRS and YFSETQ. Trimming shortened V by 5 bases and J by 4 bases, and 15 bases separated the two germline ends. Here the CDR3 reads CASSPQRVGTEAFF. For the CDR3, the DNA is TGCGCCAGCAGTCCACAACGGGTAGGCACTGAAGCTTTCTTT.

The chain couples TRBV3-1 (or the pseudogene TRBV3-2) to TRBJ1-1, with D unresolved. Germline V gene lookup returns CDR1 LGHDT and CDR2 YNNKEL (reference sequence). Trimming cost V 0 bases and J 1 base, with 6 bases left between them. The CDR3 length is 14 residues. The CDR3 is CASSQDLANTEAFF. In DNA form, the CDR3 reads TGTGCCAGCAGCCAAGATCTTGCGAACACTGAAGCTTTCTTT.

This chain uses TRBV5-5 with TRBJ2-3, with 10 bases lining up with TRBD2. The CDR3 has 14 residues. The V segment lost 7 bases and the J segment 6 bases; nucleotides outside the gene matches: 8. Germline-derived CDR1 and CDR2 are SGHKS and YYEKEE (reference sequence). The CDR3 reads CASLAGDTGDTQYF. CDR3 DNA: TGTGCCAGCCTAGCGGGAGACACGGGGGATACGCAGTATTTT.

This clone has just one count. This chain uses TRBV19 with TRBJ1-6; D unclear. The ends were cut back, 0 bases at V and 0 bases at J, with 3 bases in the middle. CDR1 and CDR2 (germline): LNHDA, SQIVND (reference sequence). The CDR3 loop spans 15 amino acids. The CDR3 region has the DNA TGTGCCAGTAGTATAGACAGCTCCTATAATTCACCCCTCCACTTT. Its translation is CASSIDSSYNSPLHF.

The V call is TRBV16, the J call TRBJ2-2; the match to TRBD1 covers 9 bases. Trimming cost V 4 bases and J 4 bases; bases outside gene matches: 7. The CDR3 length is 16 residues. Germline V CDR1 and CDR2: KGHSY, FQNENV. CDR3 in amino acids: CASSPPGTGITGELFF. Written as DNA, the CDR3 is TGTGCCAGCAGCCCTCCCGGGACAGGGATCACCGGGGAGCTGTTTTTT. Variable domain in full (rest from reference TRBV16 and TRBJ2-2): GEEVAQTPKHLVRGEGQKAKLYCAPIKGHSYVFWYQQVLKNEFKFLISFQNENVFDETGMPKERFSAKCLPNSPCSLEIQATKLEDSAVYFCASSPPGTGITGELFFGEGSRLTVL.

This clone is a singleton in its sample. The chain recombines TRBV5-5 with TRBJ2-6; TRBD2 is a possible D gene (6 bases). The CDR3 runs to 18 residues. V was cut by 1 base and J by 1 base, with 15 bases left in between. CDR1 and CDR2 (germline): SGHKS, YYEKEE (reference sequence). CDR3 nucleotides: TGTGCCAGCAGCTTGACGTGGGGTAGCGGATCTGGGGCCAACGTCCTGACTTTC. It encodes CASSLTWGSGSGANVLTF.